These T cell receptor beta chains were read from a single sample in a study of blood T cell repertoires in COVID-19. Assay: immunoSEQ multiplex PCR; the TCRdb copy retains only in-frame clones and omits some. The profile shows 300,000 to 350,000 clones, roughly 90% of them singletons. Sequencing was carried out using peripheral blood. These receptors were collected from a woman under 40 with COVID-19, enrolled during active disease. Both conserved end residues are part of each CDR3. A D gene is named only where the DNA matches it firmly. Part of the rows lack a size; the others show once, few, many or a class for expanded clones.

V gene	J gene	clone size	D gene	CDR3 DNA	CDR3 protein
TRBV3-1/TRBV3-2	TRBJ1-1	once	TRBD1	TGTGCCAGCAGCCGAATTTTACAGGGGGCATCTGAAGCTTTCTTT	CASSRILQGASEAFF
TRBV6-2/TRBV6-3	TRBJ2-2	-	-	TGTGCCAGCAGTTACGGTTCAGGGGTTAACACCGGGGAGCTGTTTTTT	CASSYGSGVNTGELFF
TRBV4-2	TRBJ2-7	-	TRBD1	TGTGCCAGCAGCGCCCGGGACAGACTATACGAGCAGTACTTC	CASSARDRLYEQYF
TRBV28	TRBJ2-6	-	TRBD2	TGTGCCAGCGGGGAGGGTGGGGCCAACGTCCTGACTTTC	CASGEGGANVLTF
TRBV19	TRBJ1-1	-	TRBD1	TGTGCCAGTAGTAATTCAGGGGGCACTGAAGCTTTCTTT	CASSNSGGTEAFF
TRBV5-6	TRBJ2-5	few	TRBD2	TGTGCCAGCAGCCTAGCGGTCCAAGAGACCCAGTACTTC	CASSLAVQETQYF
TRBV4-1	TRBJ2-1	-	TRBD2	TGCGCCAGCAGCCAAGGACTAGCGGGAGGAACCTACAATGAGCAGTTCTTC	CASSQGLAGGTYNEQFF
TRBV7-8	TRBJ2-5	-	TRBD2	TGTGCCAGCAACTCGGCCGGGCTAGCGGGAATGGAGACCCAGTACTTC	CASNSAGLAGMETQYF
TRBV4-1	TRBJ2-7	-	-	TGCGCCAGCAGCCAAACAGAAGCCTACGAGCAGTACTTC	CASSQTEAYEQYF
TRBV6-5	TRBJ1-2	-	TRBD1	TGTGCCAGCAGTTACTCACCAGGGGGCGTTGGCTACACCTTC	CASSYSPGGVGYTF
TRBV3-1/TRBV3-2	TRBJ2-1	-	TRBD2	TGTGCCAGCAGCCAAGTACTAGCGGGAGATGGCAATGAGCAGTTCTTC	CASSQVLAGDGNEQFF
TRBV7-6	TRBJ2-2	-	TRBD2	TGTGCCAGCAGCCCTACTAGCGGGAACACCGGGGAGCTGTTTTTT	CASSPTSGNTGELFF
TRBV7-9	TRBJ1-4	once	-	TGTGCCAGCAGCTTAGCGCGGGACGCACCCGGGAGTGAAAAACTGTTTTTT	CASSLARDAPGSEKLFF
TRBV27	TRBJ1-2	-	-	TGTGCCAGCAGTTTTGGGCAGGGGAATGGCTACACCTTC	CASSFGQGNGYTF
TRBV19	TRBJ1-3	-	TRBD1	TGTGCCAGTAGTGTTCTACACCGGGACAGGGATCACACCATATATTTT	CASSVLHRDRDHTIYF
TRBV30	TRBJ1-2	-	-	TGTGCCTGGGGGGACGGAGGAGCTAACTATGGCTACACCTTC	CAWGDGGANYGYTF
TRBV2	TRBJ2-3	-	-	TGTGCCAGCAGTGAACCCCCGGGGAGACCAAATTTT	CASSEPPGRPNF
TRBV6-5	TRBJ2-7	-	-	TGTGCCAGCAATCTTCAGGGGCTGGACGAGCAGTACTTC	CASNLQGLDEQYF
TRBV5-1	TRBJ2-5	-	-	TGCGCCAGCAGCCTAGGAGGGGTGGGGGTGCGGCAAGAGACCCAGTACTTC	CASSLGGVGVRQETQYF
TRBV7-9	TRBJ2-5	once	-	TGTGCCGGCAGCTTAGAGGGGACATTTCAAGAGACCCAGTACTTC	CAGSLEGTFQETQYF
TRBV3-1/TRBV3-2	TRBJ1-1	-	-	TGTGCCAGCAGCCAAGGTGGGGGCCGCGACACTGAAGCTTTCTTT	CASSQGGGRDTEAFF
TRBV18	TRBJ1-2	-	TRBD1	TGTGCCAGCTCAGAAGACAGGGGTTCGGGAGGCTACACCTTC	CASSEDRGSGGYTF
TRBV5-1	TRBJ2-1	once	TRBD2	TGCGCCAGCAGCGCGGAGAGCGGGAGCTACAATGAGCAGTTCTTC	CASSAESGSYNEQFF
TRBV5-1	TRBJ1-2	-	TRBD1	TGCGCCAGCAGTTCGGGACAGGGGAACTATGGCTACACCTTC	CASSSGQGNYGYTF
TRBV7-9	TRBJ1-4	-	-	TGTGCCAGCAGCTTAGGCACAGGCCCATTTGAAAAACTGTTTTTT	CASSLGTGPFEKLFF
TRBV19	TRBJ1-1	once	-	TGTGCCAGTGCCTCCGGGGGAATGAACACTGAAGCTTTCTTT	CASASGGMNTEAFF
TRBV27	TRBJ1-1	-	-	TGTGCCAGCAGTTTATTTCCTTCTACTGAAGCTTTCTTT	CASSLFPSTEAFF
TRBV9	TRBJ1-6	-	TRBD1	TGTGCCAGCAGCGTAGGGCAGGGGGATTCACCCCTCCACTTT	CASSVGQGDSPLHF
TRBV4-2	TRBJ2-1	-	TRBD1	TGTGCCAGCAGCCAAGATTCCGGACAGGGGGCGAATGAGCAGTTCTTC	CASSQDSGQGANEQFF
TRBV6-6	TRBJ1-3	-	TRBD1	TGTGCCAGCAGTAGCCAGGGGGCGCCTGGAAACACCATATATTTT	CASSSQGAPGNTIYF
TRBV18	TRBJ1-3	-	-	TGTGCCAGCTCACCACCGCTACTTAGCTCTGGAAACACCATATATTTT	CASSPPLLSSGNTIYF
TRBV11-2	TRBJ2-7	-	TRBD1	TGTGCCAGCAGCTTATTGATCGGACAGGGGGCCGACTTCTACGAGCAGTACTTC	CASSLLIGQGADFYEQYF
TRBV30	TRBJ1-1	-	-	TGTGCCTGGAGTGCACAGAACACTGAAGCTTTCTTT	CAWSAQNTEAFF
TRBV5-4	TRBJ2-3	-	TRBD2	TGTGCCAGCGGGGGTAGGGGGGCCGGGACTAGCGGGAAGGATACGCAGTATTTT	CASGGRGAGTSGKDTQYF
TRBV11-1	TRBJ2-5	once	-	TGTGCCAGCAGCTTCCAGGACCAAGAGACCCAGTACTTC	CASSFQDQETQYF
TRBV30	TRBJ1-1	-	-	TGTGCCTGGACGGTGAAAACTGAAGCTTTCTTT	CAWTVKTEAFF
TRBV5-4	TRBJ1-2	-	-	TGTGCCAGCAGCTTGGCGGGCAGGAGGGGAGCCTATGGCTACACCTTC	CASSLAGRRGAYGYTF
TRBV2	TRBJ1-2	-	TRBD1	TGTGCCAGCAGCCTCCAGGGGGCCAGTGGCTATGGCTACACCTTC	CASSLQGASGYGYTF
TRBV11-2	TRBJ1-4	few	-	TGTGCCAGCAGCTTAGTACAGAATAATGAAAAACTGTTTTTT	CASSLVQNNEKLFF
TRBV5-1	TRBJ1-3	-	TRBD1	TGCGCCAGCAGCTTGGGGGGACAGATTGGAAACACCATATATTTT	CASSLGGQIGNTIYF
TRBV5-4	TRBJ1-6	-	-	TGTGCCAGCAGCTTGGGAGGCGCCGGTGGTACGCATTCACCCCTCCACTTT	CASSLGGAGGTHSPLHF
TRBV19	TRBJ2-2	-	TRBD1	TGTGCCAGCCTCACTTCTTTTGGGACAGTTCCCGGGGAGCTGTTTTTT	CASLTSFGTVPGELFF
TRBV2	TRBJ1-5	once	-	TGTGCCAGCTGTAATAGCAATCAGCCCCAGCATTTT	CASCNSNQPQHF
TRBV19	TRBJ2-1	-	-	TGTGCCAGTAGTATAGCACGCGGGGAGCAGTTCTTC	CASSIARGEQFF
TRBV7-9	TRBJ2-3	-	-	TGTGCCAGCAGCTTAGCGGGAGCCACAGATACGCAGTATTTT	CASSLAGATDTQYF
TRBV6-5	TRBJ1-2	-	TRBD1	TGTGCCAGCAGTTACTCGAACAGGGGGCAGGGTTATGGCTACACCTTC	CASSYSNRGQGYGYTF
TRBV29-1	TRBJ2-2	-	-	TGCAGCGTTGAAGTGAGGGGGTACACCGGGGAGCTGTTTTTT	CSVEVRGYTGELFF
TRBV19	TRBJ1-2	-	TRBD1	TGTGCCAGTAGTTCCCGGGACAGGAGTGGCTACACCTTC	CASSSRDRSGYTF
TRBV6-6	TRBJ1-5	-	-	TGTGCCAGCAGTTATGAGGTATATCAGCCCCAGCATTTT	CASSYEVYQPQHF
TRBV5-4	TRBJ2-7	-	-	TGTGCCAGCAGCTTGGGCGGGGCGACCTCCTACGAGCAGTACTTC	CASSLGGATSYEQYF
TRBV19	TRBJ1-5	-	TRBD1	TGTGCCAGTAGTAAGGACAGGGAACGGGATCAGCCCCAGCATTTT	CASSKDRERDQPQHF